Shown below are 31 T cell receptor beta chains from a single sample sequenced in a study of cytomegalovirus exposure and HLA in healthy donors. Some clones are missing from TCRdb's copy, which holds only in-frame ones; the method was immunoSEQ multiplex PCR. This table holds about 140,000 clones, more than 75% found once. Material for sequencing was PBMCs. These receptors all stem from a man between 18 and 29 years old in good health and CMV-seropositive.

V usage is TRBV7-6 and J usage is TRBJ2-4; possible D gene TRBD2, 5 bases. The V gene's germline CDR1 is SGHVS and CDR2 FNYEAQ. The CDR3 loop spans 14 amino acids. Trimming removed 5 bases at V and 7 bases at J, with 15 bases between. The CDR3 nucleotides are TGTGCCAGCAGCCAAGGACCGGACTTTAACATTCAGTACTTC. Amino acids: CASSQGPDFNIQYF.

This chain links TRBV5-4 with TRBJ2-7; 8 nucleotides agree with TRBD1. The junction had 11 bases not matched to a gene; V was cut back by 4 bases and J by 5 bases. The length of the CDR3 is 15 residues. From germline, CDR1 is SGHNT and CDR2 YYREEE (reference sequence). Written as DNA, the CDR3 is TGTGCCAGCAGCGTTACCGGGACAGGCGGGAACGAGCAGTACTTC. Its protein is CASSVTGTGGNEQYF.

For the CDR3, the DNA is TGTGCCAGCAGTTACTCGGCAGGCTACACCGGGGAGCTGTTTTTT. It specifies CASSYSAGYTGELFF. The chain combines TRBV6-5 with TRBJ2-2; no clear D gene. Trimming pared 0 bases from V and 3 bases from J, leaving 8 bases between. Germline V gene sequence: CDR1 MNHEY, CDR2 SVGAGI. This CDR3 has 15 amino acids.

The gene calls are TRBV11-2 and TRBJ1-3, with D tentatively TRBD1 (6 bases). V was cut by 3 bases and J by 0 bases, with 18 bases left in between. The CDR3 length is 18 residues. Germline-derived CDR1 and CDR2 are SGHAT and FQNNGV. In DNA form, the CDR3 reads TGTGCCAGCAGCTTTTTCCCCTCGGGACAAGTCTCTGGAAACACCATATATTTT. As protein: CASSFFPSGQVSGNTIYF.

The chain recombines TRBV19 with TRBJ1-4; 8 positions agree with TRBD1. CDR1 is LNHDA and CDR2 is SQIVND in the germline V gene (reference sequence). The ends lost 7 bases at V and 6 bases at J; junction bases unmatched: 7. CDR3 length: 14 amino acids. This chain's CDR3 is CASNYRGTHEKLFF. CDR3 coding DNA: TGTGCCAGTAATTACAGGGGGACCCATGAAAAACTGTTTTTT.

This clone appeared a few times. This chain uses TRBV18 with TRBJ2-2; weak D call: TRBD2 (5 bases). Per germline, CDR1 KGHSH and CDR2 LQKENI. The CDR3 is 18 amino acids. V shed 5 bases and J shed 0 bases, with 19 bases lying between them. The CDR3: CASSTTPPRRTNTGELFF. CDR3 bases: TGTGCCAGCTCAACGACCCCCCCTAGGAGGACGAACACCGGGGAGCTGTTTTTT.

The chain recombines TRBV19 with TRBJ2-1; D unresolved. The CDR3 sequence is 13 residues long. Per the germline V gene, CDR1 is LNHDA and CDR2 is SQIVND (reference sequence). Trimming pared 5 bases from V and 4 bases from J, leaving 9 bases between. The DNA of the CDR3 is TGTGCCAGTAGTCCCCTAGTATACAATGAGCAGTTCTTC. Translating gives CASSPLVYNEQFF.

This clone turned up a few times. The chain uses TRBV2 and TRBJ2-7, with 8 bases identical to TRBD2. This CDR3 has 16 residues. Germline lookup yields CDR1 SNHLY and CDR2 FYNNEI. V lost 7 bases to trimming and J lost 3 bases; unmatched junction nucleotides: 14. The CDR3 DNA follows: TGTGCCAGCAACCGGGAGCGGGGGCTAAGGGGCTACGAGCAGTACTTC. The encoded protein is CASNRERGLRGYEQYF.

This chain uses TRBV30 with TRBJ2-7; weak D call: TRBD1 (5 bases). The CDR3 covers 16 residues. V lost 3 bases to trimming and J lost 0 bases, with 18 bases between them. Looked up from germline, CDR1 is GTSNPN and CDR2 is SVGIG (reference sequence). Written as DNA, the CDR3 is TGTGCCTGGAGAGACGAACAGGTGACAAACTCCTACGAGCAGTACTTC. Its translation: CAWRDEQVTNSYEQYF.

J is TRBJ2-1 and V is TRBV9, with D unclear. The CDR3 has 11 residues. Trimming took off 3 bases at V and 7 bases at J, with 5 bases between the two ends. Germline V gene lookup returns CDR1 SGDLS and CDR2 YYNGEE. The chain's CDR3 is CASSASNEQFF. Written as DNA, the CDR3 is TGTGCCAGCAGCGCGTCTAATGAGCAGTTCTTC. The complete variable domain, with remaining parts taken from reference TRBV9 and TRBJ2-1, reads DSGVTQTPKHLITATGQRVTLRCSPRSGDLSVYWYQQSLDQGLQFLIQYYNGEERAKGNILERFSAQQFPDLHSELNLSSLELGDSALYFCASSASNEQFFGPGTRLTVL.

This rearrangement joins TRBV27 to TRBJ2-5; the D gene is possibly TRBD2 (5 bases). From germline, CDR1 is MNHEY and CDR2 SMNVEV (reference sequence). The V end was cut by 8 bases, the J end by 7 bases, with 14 bases between. The CDR3 consists of 12 residues. The CDR3 protein is CASGLGVATQYF. The CDR3, as DNA: TGTGCCAGCGGTCTCGGGGTAGCGACCCAGTACTTC.

The chain couples TRBV7-9 to TRBJ1-2, with D unresolved. Germline loops: CDR1 SEHNR, CDR2 FQNEAQ (reference sequence). The length of the CDR3 is 13 residues. V lost 3 bases and J lost 5, with 10 bases in between. The CDR3 loop is CASSFERAYGYTF. In DNA form, the CDR3 reads TGTGCCAGCAGCTTTGAGAGAGCATATGGCTACACCTTC.

V and J are TRBV27 and TRBJ1-2, with D possibly matching TRBD1 (6 bases). The CDR3 totals 13 residues. Germline assignment: CDR1 MNHEY and CDR2 SMNVEV (reference sequence). V shed 6 bases and J shed 3 bases, with 11 bases lying between them. CDR3 sequence (DNA): TGTGCCAGCAGCCCGACAGGTGACTATGGCTACACCTTC. It translates to CASSPTGDYGYTF.

The J gene is TRBJ1-1, the V gene TRBV2, with D perhaps matching TRBD1 (5 bases). CDR3 length: 13 amino acids. The germline V and J ends were trimmed by 6 bases and 1 base, with 9 bases remaining between them. The germline gives CDR1 SNHLY, CDR2 FYNNEI. DNA for the CDR3: TGTGCCAGCAGCCTAGGACAGAACACTGAAGCTTTCTTT. It encodes CASSLGQNTEAFF. Full variable domain (outside the CDR3, taken from reference TRBV2 and TRBJ1-1): EPEVTQTPSHQVTQMGQEVILRCVPISNHLYFYWYRQILGQKVEFLVSFYNNEISEKSEIFDDQFSVERPDGSNFTLKIRSTKLEDSAMYFCASSLGQNTEAFFGQGTRLTVV.

V and J are TRBV7-9 and TRBJ2-1; 10 nucleotides match TRBD2. After removal of 4 bases from V and 2 bases from J, the junction contained 2 bases not matched to a gene. Germline loops: CDR1 SEHNR, CDR2 FQNEAQ (reference sequence). This CDR3 has 15 residues. The CDR3 DNA reads as TGTGCCAGCAGCTCACTAGCGGGACCCTACAATGAGCAGTTCTTC. Its protein product is CASSSLAGPYNEQFF.

J is TRBJ2-7 and V is TRBV2; possible D gene TRBD2, 6 bases. Germline CDR1 reads SNHLY; CDR2 reads FYNNEI. The CDR3 loop spans 14 amino acids. Trimming took 1 base from V and 7 from J, leaving 14 bases between them. CDR3 sequence: CASSEGMAGREQYF. DNA for the CDR3: TGTGCCAGCAGTGAAGGGATGGCGGGGAGGGAGCAGTACTTC.

This chain joins TRBV10-3 and TRBJ2-7, with 9 bases identical to TRBD2. Germline trimming cut 3 bases from V and 0 bases from J; bases unmatched to any gene: 3. In germline, CDR1 is ENHRY, CDR2 SYGVKD. CDR3 length equals 15 residues. The CDR3: CAISDSGSVSYEQYF. CDR3 sequence (DNA): TGTGCCATCAGTGATAGCGGGAGCGTCTCCTACGAGCAGTACTTC.

The chain combines TRBV11-2 with TRBJ2-5; possible D gene TRBD2, 6 bases. Germline CDR1 reads SGHAT; CDR2 reads FQNNGV. V gave up 5 bases and J gave up 5 bases, with 21 bases separating them. CDR3 length: 16 amino acids. The DNA of the CDR3 is TGTGCCAGCAGCAGACAAGGCACCTTACGGGGGGAGACCCAGTACTTC. This encodes CASSRQGTLRGETQYF.

This chain joins TRBV29-1 and TRBJ2-1, with TRBD2 identical over 8 bases. CDR1 and CDR2 from the germline V gene are SQVTM and ANQGSEA. CDR3 length: 14 residues. The V segment lost 1 base and the J segment 9 bases; nucleotides outside the gene matches: 8. The CDR3 region is CSVEGTSTWVEQFF. The CDR3 nucleotides read TGCAGCGTTGAAGGGACTAGCACCTGGGTTGAGCAGTTCTTC.

The chain combines TRBV7-6 with TRBJ2-2; a weak D match, TRBD1 (6 bases). Trimming removed 6 bases at V and 4 bases at J, with 12 bases between. The germline gives CDR1 SGHVS, CDR2 FNYEAQ. The CDR3 spans 14 residues. Here the CDR3 reads CASSYDRTTGELFF. The CDR3 DNA is TGTGCCAGCAGTTATGACAGGACCACCGGGGAGCTGTTTTTT.

This chain connects TRBV2 to TRBJ2-7, with TRBD2 matching 9 bases. Trimming cost V 7 bases and J 5 bases; bases outside gene matches: 9. Per germline, CDR1 SNHLY and CDR2 FYNNEI. The CDR3 covers 14 residues. CDR3 protein: CASKPGLAGHEQYF. DNA for the CDR3: TGTGCCAGCAAGCCGGGACTAGCCGGCCACGAGCAGTACTTC.

The chain couples TRBV29-1 to TRBJ1-2; TRBD1 agrees at 7 bases. Germline loops: CDR1 SQVTM, CDR2 ANQGSEA. The V gene end was trimmed by 6 bases and the J gene end by 4 bases; junction bases not matched to a gene: 11. This CDR3 region has 14 residues. The CDR3 DNA reads as TGCAGCGTCGTGACAGGGAATTCAGGCTATGGCTACACCTTC. Translation: CSVVTGNSGYGYTF. The full variable domain, rest sourced from reference TRBV29-1 and TRBJ1-2, is SAVISQKPSRDICQRGTSLTIQCQVDSQVTMMFWYRQQPGQSLTLIATANQGSEATYESGFVIDKFPISRPNLTFSTLTVSNMSPEDSSIYLCSVVTGNSGYGYTFGSGTRLTVV.

The chain joins TRBV27 to TRBJ1-3; D is ambiguous. Germline lookup yields CDR1 MNHEY and CDR2 SMNVEV (reference sequence). The V and J ends lost 0 bases and 0 bases respectively, with 9 bases between them. This CDR3 comprises 16 residues. CDR3 DNA: TGTGCCAGCAGTTTATCGATCAGACACTCTGGAAACACCATATATTTT. It encodes CASSLSIRHSGNTIYF.

The chain uses TRBV7-9 and TRBJ2-7; a possible D gene is TRBD2 (5 bases). The germline CDR1 and CDR2 sequences are SEHNR and FQNEAQ (reference sequence). The V end was cut by 1 base, the J end by 3 bases, with 13 bases between. There are 15 residues in the CDR3. The CDR3 region has the DNA TGTGCCAGCAGCTTAGATTCTGGAGGCCGCTACGAGCAGTACTTC. Translation gives CASSLDSGGRYEQYF.

This clone was observed once. The J gene is TRBJ2-3, the V gene TRBV6-1, with a possible D match to TRBD1 (5 bases). Germline-derived CDR1 and CDR2 are MNHNS and SASEGT. The CDR3 has 15 residues. The V end lost 2 bases, the J end lost 0 bases, and 9 bases lay between the germline ends. The CDR3 DNA sequence: TGTGCCAGCAGTGAAATTAGGACAAGCACAGATACGCAGTATTTT. This translates into CASSEIRTSTDTQYF.

This clone showed up just a few times. The chain combines TRBV5-1 with TRBJ2-1; 7 bases fit TRBD2. This CDR3 comprises 13 residues. J was trimmed by 12 bases and V by 0 bases; bases with no gene match: 6. The germline CDR1 and CDR2 sequences are SGHRS and YFSETQ. CDR3 protein: CASSLAGRSWQFF. CDR3 DNA: TGCGCCAGCAGCTTGGCCGGGAGGAGTTGGCAGTTCTTC.

The J gene is TRBJ2-7, the V gene TRBV7-2; D may be TRBD1 (5 bases). Germline V gene sequence: CDR1 SGHTA, CDR2 FQGNSA. Deletions cut 2 bases from V and 2 bases from J, with 13 bases between. The CDR3 is 15 residues long. For the CDR3, the DNA is TGTGCCAGCAGCTTACAGGAGCAGGGCACCTACGAGCAGTACTTC. This encodes CASSLQEQGTYEQYF.

The rearrangement uses TRBV14 and TRBJ1-2, with 7 bases matching TRBD1. The CDR3 runs to 15 residues. Losses at the gene ends were 0 bases for V and 4 bases for J; bases not matched to a gene: 5. Germline CDR1 reads SGHDN; CDR2 reads FVKESK. The DNA of the CDR3 is TGTGCCAGCAGCCAAGATGCAGGGGGTGGCTATGGCTACACCTTC. Its protein product is CASSQDAGGGYGYTF.

The chain combines TRBV5-1 with TRBJ2-3; D possibly corresponds to TRBD1 (5 bases). Per germline, CDR1 SGHRS and CDR2 YFSETQ. The CDR3 sequence is 15 residues long. Between the trimmed V and J ends, which lost 4 bases and 2 bases, there was a span of 14 bases. The CDR3 nucleotides are TGCGCCAGCAGCGGACACAGAACTCCCACAGATACGCAGTATTTT. It encodes CASSGHRTPTDTQYF.

V gene TRBV7-8 combines with J gene TRBJ1-5; D is unresolved. The V end lost 6 bases, the J end lost 0 bases, and 15 bases lay between the germline ends. This CDR3 has 16 residues. CDR1 is SGHVS, CDR2 FQNEAQ, per germline. In DNA form, the CDR3 reads TGTGCCAGCAGGAGAGGTCAGCGATTTAGCAATCAGCCCCAGCATTTT. Residues: CASRRGQRFSNQPQHF.

The chain couples TRBV5-1 to TRBJ1-4; 11 bases line up with TRBD1. The CDR3 runs to 15 residues. Losses at the gene ends were 3 bases for V and 4 bases for J; bases not matched to a gene: 2. CDR1 is SGHRS and CDR2 is YFSETQ in the germline V gene. The CDR3 spells CASSWTGGDNEKLFF. The CDR3 coding sequence is TGCGCCAGCAGCTGGACAGGGGGCGATAATGAAAAACTGTTTTTT.